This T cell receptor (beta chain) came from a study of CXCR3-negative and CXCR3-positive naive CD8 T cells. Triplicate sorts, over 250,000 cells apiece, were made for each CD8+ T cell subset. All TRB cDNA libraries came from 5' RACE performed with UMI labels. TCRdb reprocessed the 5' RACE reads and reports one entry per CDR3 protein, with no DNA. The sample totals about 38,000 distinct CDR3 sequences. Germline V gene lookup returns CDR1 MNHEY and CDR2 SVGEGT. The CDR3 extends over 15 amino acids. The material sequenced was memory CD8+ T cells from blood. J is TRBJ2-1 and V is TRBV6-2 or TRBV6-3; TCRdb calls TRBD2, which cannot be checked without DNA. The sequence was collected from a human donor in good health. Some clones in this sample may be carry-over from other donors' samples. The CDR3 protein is CASSLRAGGPYEQFF.